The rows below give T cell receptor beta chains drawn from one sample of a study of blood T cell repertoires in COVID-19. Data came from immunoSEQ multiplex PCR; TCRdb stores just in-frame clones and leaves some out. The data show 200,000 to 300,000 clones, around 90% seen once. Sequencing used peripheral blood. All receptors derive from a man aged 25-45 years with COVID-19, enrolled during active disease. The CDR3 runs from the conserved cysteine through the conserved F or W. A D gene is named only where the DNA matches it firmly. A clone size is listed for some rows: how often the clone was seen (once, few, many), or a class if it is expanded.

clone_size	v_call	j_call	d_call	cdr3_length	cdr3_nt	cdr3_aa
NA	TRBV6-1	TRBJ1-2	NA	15	TGTGCCAGCAGTGAAATAGGGGGTATTATGGATGGCTACACCTTC	CASSEIGGIMDGYTF
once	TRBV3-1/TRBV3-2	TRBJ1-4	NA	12	TGTGCCAGCAGCCACTCGGATGAAAAACTGTTTTTT	CASSHSDEKLFF
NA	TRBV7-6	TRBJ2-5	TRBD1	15	TGTGCCAGCAGCTTAGCGGCAGGGGGCGTAGAGACCCAGTACTTC	CASSLAAGGVETQYF
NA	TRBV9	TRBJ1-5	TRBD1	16	TGTGCCAGCAGCCCCGGGACAGGGAATAGCAATCAGCCCCAGCATTTT	CASSPGTGNSNQPQHF
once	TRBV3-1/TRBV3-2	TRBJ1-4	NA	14	TGTGCCAGCAGCCCCCGGGGTCTTAATGAAAAACTGTTTTTT	CASSPRGLNEKLFF
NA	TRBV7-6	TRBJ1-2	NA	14	TGTGCCAGCAGCTTAGGCGTCGGACAGTATGGCTACACCTTC	CASSLGVGQYGYTF
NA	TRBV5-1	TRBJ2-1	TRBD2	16	TGCGCCAGCAGCTTCATTCTAGCGGGGGGGCGTAATGAGCAGTTCTTC	CASSFILAGGRNEQFF
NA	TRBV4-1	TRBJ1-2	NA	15	TGCGCCAGCAGCCAAGGTAAAGGCTCGGGCTATGGCTACACCTTC	CASSQGKGSGYGYTF
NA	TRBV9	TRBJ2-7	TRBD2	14	TGTGCCAGCAGCGTAAGCGGGGGTTATTACGAGCAGTACTTC	CASSVSGGYYEQYF
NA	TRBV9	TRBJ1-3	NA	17	TGTGCCAGCAGCGTAGGAAGGCGGGGAGGCCCTGGAAACACCATATATTTT	CASSVGRRGGPGNTIYF
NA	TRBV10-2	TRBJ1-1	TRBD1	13	TGCGCCAGCAAAGGACAGGGTAACACTGAAGCTTTCTTT	CASKGQGNTEAFF
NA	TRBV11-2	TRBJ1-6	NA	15	TGTGCCAGCAGCACCACCGGGACAACCGGTTCACCCCTCCACTTT	CASSTTGTTGSPLHF
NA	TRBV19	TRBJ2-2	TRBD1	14	TGTGCCAGTCAAGGACAGGCGAACACCGGGGAGCTGTTTTTT	CASQGQANTGELFF
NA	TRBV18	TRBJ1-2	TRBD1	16	TGTGCCAGCTCACCAAGACAGGGGGATTTATGGTATGGCTACACCTTC	CASSPRQGDLWYGYTF
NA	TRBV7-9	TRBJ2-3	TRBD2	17	TGTGCCAGCAGCGATAGGGTAGCGGGGGCCTCGTGGGATACGCAGTATTTT	CASSDRVAGASWDTQYF
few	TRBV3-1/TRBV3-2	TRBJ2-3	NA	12	TGTGCCAGCAGCCCTAGCACAGATACGCAGTATTTT	CASSPSTDTQYF
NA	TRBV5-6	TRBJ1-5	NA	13	TGTGCCAGCAGCTCAGATAGCAATCAGCCCCAGCATTTT	CASSSDSNQPQHF
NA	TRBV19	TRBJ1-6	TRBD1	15	TGTGCCAGTAGTAGGGGACAGGATGGGTCTTCACCCCTCCACTTT	CASSRGQDGSSPLHF
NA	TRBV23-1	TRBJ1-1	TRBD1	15	TGCGCCAGCAGTCAATTCCGGACAGGGAACACTGAAGCTTTCTTT	CASSQFRTGNTEAFF
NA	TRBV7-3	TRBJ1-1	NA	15	TGTGCCAGCAGCCAAAACAGGGAAATAGGCACTGAAGCTTTCTTT	CASSQNREIGTEAFF
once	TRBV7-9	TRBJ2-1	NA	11	TGTGCCAGCAGCTTGGCACATGAGCAGTTCTTC	CASSLAHEQFF
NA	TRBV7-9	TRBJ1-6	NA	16	TGTGCCAGCAGCTCCGGGAAAACCTCCTATAATTCACCCCTCCACTTT	CASSSGKTSYNSPLHF
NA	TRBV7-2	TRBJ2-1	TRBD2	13	TGTGCCAGCAGCTTAGAGACTAGCGGGGAGCAGTTCTTC	CASSLETSGEQFF
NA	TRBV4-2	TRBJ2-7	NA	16	TGTGCCAGCAGCCAAGATAGGGCAGGGAAAAGAAACGAGCAGTACTTC	CASSQDRAGKRNEQYF
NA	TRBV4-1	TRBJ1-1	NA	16	TGCGCCAGCAGCCAATCCGTATACCGGGACACCGAAGAAGCTTTCTTT	CASSQSVYRDTEEAFF
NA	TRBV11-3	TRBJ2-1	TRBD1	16	TGTGCCAGCATCCTACCGAGGACAGGGGCTCCCAATGAGCAGTTCTTC	CASILPRTGAPNEQFF
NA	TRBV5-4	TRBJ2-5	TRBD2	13	TGTGCCAGCAGCTTGTGGGGGGGAGAGACCCAGTACTTC	CASSLWGGETQYF
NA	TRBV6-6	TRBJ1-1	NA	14	TGTGCCAGCAGACAAACAGGGAAGAACACTGAAGCTTTCTTT	CASRQTGKNTEAFF
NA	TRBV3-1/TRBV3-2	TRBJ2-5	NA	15	TGTGCCAGCAGCCACCTAGTTGCCTTAGCAGAGACCCAGTACTTC	CASSHLVALAETQYF
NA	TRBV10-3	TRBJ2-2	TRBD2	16	TGTGCCATGGGCAGCAAGACTAGCACGAACACCGGGGAGCTGTTTTTT	CAMGSKTSTNTGELFF
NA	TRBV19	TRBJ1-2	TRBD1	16	TGTGCCAGTAGTATCGCGGGACAGGCCTGGGACTATGGCTACACCTTC	CASSIAGQAWDYGYTF
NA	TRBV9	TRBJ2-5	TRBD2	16	TGTGCCAGCAGCCCCCTAGCGGCGGGCAAAGGGGAGACCCAGTACTTC	CASSPLAAGKGETQYF
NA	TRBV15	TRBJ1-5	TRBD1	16	TGTGCCACCAGCAGAGTGATACAGGGGCTGGGTCAGCCCCAGCATTTT	CATSRVIQGLGQPQHF
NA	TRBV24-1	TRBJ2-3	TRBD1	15	TGTGCCACCAGTGATCCAGGGGGCCCCCCAGATACGCAGTATTTT	CATSDPGGPPDTQYF
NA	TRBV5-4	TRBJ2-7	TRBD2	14	TGTGCCAGCAGCTTCCGGGGGACTAGCGGTTCGCAGTACTTC	CASSFRGTSGSQYF
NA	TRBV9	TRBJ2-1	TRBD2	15	TGTGCCAGCAGCGTAGGCGGGGGGCCTAACAATGAGCAGTTCTTC	CASSVGGGPNNEQFF
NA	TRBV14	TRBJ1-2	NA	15	TGTGCCAGCAGCCAAGATCGAGGAGGGCTTCATGGCTACACCTTC	CASSQDRGGLHGYTF
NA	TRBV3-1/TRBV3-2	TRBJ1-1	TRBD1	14	TGTGCCAGCAGACAGACAGGGGGCGGGACTGAAGCTTTCTTT	CASRQTGGGTEAFF
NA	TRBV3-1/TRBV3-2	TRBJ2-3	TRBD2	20	TGTGCCAGCAGCCAAGATTCCGGGGGACTAGCGGGGGGGCCCACAGATACGCAGTATTTT	CASSQDSGGLAGGPTDTQYF
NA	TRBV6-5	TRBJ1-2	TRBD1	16	TGTGCCAGCAGTTACACTTCCGGGACAGGGAATGAGGGCTACACCTTC	CASSYTSGTGNEGYTF
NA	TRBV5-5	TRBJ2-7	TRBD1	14	TGTGCCAGCAGCTTGGCTCTGGGACAGTACGAGCAGTACTTC	CASSLALGQYEQYF
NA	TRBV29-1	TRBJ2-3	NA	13	TGCAGCGTTTTTGGGCTTGCCCCAGATACGCAGTATTTT	CSVFGLAPDTQYF
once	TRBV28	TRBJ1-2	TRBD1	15	TGTGCCAGCAGTCCCCCGGGACAGGGGGGGTTTGGCTACACCTTC	CASSPPGQGGFGYTF
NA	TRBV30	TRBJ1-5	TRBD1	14	TGTGCCTGGAGTACCCCACAGGGGGCTCAGCCCCAGCATTTT	CAWSTPQGAQPQHF
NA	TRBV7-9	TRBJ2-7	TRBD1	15	TGTGCCAGCAGCCGGACGAGACAGGGCTATCACGAGCAGTACTTC	CASSRTRQGYHEQYF
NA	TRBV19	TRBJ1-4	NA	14	TGTGCCAGTAGCCCGCGCGGTTCCAATGAAAAACTGTTTTTT	CASSPRGSNEKLFF
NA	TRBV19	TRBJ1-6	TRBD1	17	TGTGCCAGTAGCAAAAATAACAGGGGAGCCTATAATTCACCCCTCCACTTT	CASSKNNRGAYNSPLHF
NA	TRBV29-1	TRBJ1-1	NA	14	TGCAGCGTTGAAGATCGGCGGGGGAACACTGAAGCTTTCTTT	CSVEDRRGNTEAFF
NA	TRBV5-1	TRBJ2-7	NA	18	TGCGCCAGCAGCCTTGAGAGGGGCGACAGGCGAACTCTATACGAGCAGTACTTC	CASSLERGDRRTLYEQYF
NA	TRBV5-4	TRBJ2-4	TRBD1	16	TGTGCCAGCAGCAAAGTATCAGGGGGCAAAGCGAACATTCAGTACTTC	CASSKVSGGKANIQYF
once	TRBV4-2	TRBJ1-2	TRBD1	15	TGTGCCAGCAGCCTATCCGTCCGGGACAGGGACGGCTACACCTTC	CASSLSVRDRDGYTF
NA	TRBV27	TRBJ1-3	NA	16	TGTGCCAGCAGTTTAGTGGGGGGTTTCTCTGGAAACACCATATATTTT	CASSLVGGFSGNTIYF